Each of the 11 T cell receptor beta chains below was sequenced from the same sample in a study of beta chain features in type 1 diabetes. The authors reverse transcribed all of the isolated RNA, so sequencing captured expressed TCRB transcripts. Generated by immunoSEQ multiplex PCR, the TCRdb table keeps only in-frame clones and is missing some. The table lists about 930,000 clones, 15% to 20% of them singletons. The sample was naive CD4+ T cells from blood. The source of these receptors is a young woman in good health.

This clone was seen only a few times. The chain recombines TRBV27 with TRBJ2-2; 8 bases are a match to TRBD2. Unmatched junction bases numbered 5, after V lost 5 bases and J lost 0 bases. The CDR3 has 16 amino acids. CDR1 is MNHEY, CDR2 SMNVEV, per germline (reference sequence). Here the CDR3 reads CASSPRGRTNTGELFF. DNA for the CDR3: TGTGCCAGCAGTCCACGCGGGAGGACGAACACCGGGGAGCTGTTTTTT.

This clone was counted only a few times. This sample also contains other DNA sequences that code for the same CDR3. The gene calls are TRBV7-2 and TRBJ2-7; no clear D. The CDR3 has 13 amino acids. CDR1 and CDR2 from the germline V gene are SGHTA and FQGNSA. V was shortened by 2 bases and J by 3 bases, with 8 bases between the two germline ends. The CDR3 DNA reads TGTGCCAGCAGCTTAAGTGGCAGCTACGAGCAGTACTTC. Amino acid sequence: CASSLSGSYEQYF.

This clone has only a few counts. V usage is TRBV19 and J usage is TRBJ2-7; TRBD1 aligns across 8 bases. Germline CDR1 reads LNHDA; CDR2 reads SQIVND (reference sequence). Trimming at V came to 6 bases and at J to 6 bases, leaving 10 bases not matched to a gene. The CDR3 is made up of 14 amino acids. The CDR3 DNA sequence: TGTGCCAGTAGACGGACAGGGTCTATCGGCGAGCAGTACTTC. Its protein is CASRRTGSIGEQYF.

This clone came up a few times. The chain joins TRBV6-1 to TRBJ1-2, with D hard to call. The V end was cut by 4 bases, the J end by 2 bases, with 8 bases between. The CDR3 extends over 13 amino acids. The V gene's germline CDR1 is MNHNS and CDR2 SASEGT. CDR3 loop: CASSAQENYGYTF. For the CDR3, the DNA is TGTGCCAGCAGTGCACAAGAAAACTATGGCTACACCTTC.

The J gene is TRBJ2-1, the V gene TRBV2; D perhaps matches TRBD1 (7 bases). The CDR3 length is 9 residues. The V end lost 8 bases, the J end lost 14 bases, and 10 bases lay between the germline ends. Germline V gives CDR1 SNHLY, CDR2 FYNNEI. The CDR3 bases are TGTGCCAGCGGAGGGGGCGAGTTCTTC. Protein: CASGGGEFF.

The CDR3 bases are TGTGCCAGTAGTAGCGGGAGTCTATTAAGATTGGTGAATGAGCAGTTCTTC. Translated: CASSSGSLLRLVNEQFF. The gene calls are TRBV19 and TRBJ2-1; TRBD2 agrees at 7 bases. The CDR3 loop spans 17 amino acids. V shed 4 bases and J 7 bases; nucleotides not matched to a gene: 16. Germline CDR1 LNHDA, CDR2 SQIVND (reference sequence).

This clone was seen more than once but under ten times. The rearrangement joins TRBV9 to TRBJ1-2; D is ambiguous. Germline V gene sequence: CDR1 SGDLS, CDR2 YYNGEE. CDR3 size: 13 residues. Trimming left V 4 bases short and J 4 bases short, with 11 bases between. The CDR3 is CASSPPASYGYTF. For the CDR3, the DNA is TGTGCCAGCAGCCCCCCCGCGTCCTATGGCTACACCTTC.

This clone was seen a few times. The chain recombines TRBV10-1 with TRBJ2-2; D possibly corresponds to TRBD2 (5 bases). The ends were cut back, 0 bases at V and 7 bases at J, with 9 bases in the middle. Germline V gene lookup returns CDR1 WNHNN and CDR2 SYGVQD (reference sequence). This CDR3 region has 14 residues. The CDR3 region has the DNA TGCGCCAGCAGTGAGTCTGCTGAGGGCGGGGAGCTGTTTTTT. Amino acid sequence: CASSESAEGGELFF.

The chain recombines TRBV9 with TRBJ2-3, with D maybe TRBD1 (6 bases). Trimming stripped 3 bases from V and 0 bases from J, with 14 bases between. Looked up from germline, CDR1 is SGDLS and CDR2 is YYNGEE. This CDR3 contains 16 residues. The CDR3 protein is CASSAIQGGSTDTQYF. The CDR3 DNA follows: TGTGCCAGCAGCGCCATACAGGGTGGAAGCACAGATACGCAGTATTTT.

The chain combines TRBV4-2 with TRBJ1-5, with TRBD1 as a possible D gene (6 bases). Germline V lookup: CDR1 LGHNA, CDR2 YNFKEQ. The CDR3 is made up of 15 amino acids. V dropped 0 bases and J dropped 4 bases, with 10 bases sitting between them. CDR3 DNA: TGTGCCAGCAGCCAAGAGACAACAGGGAATCAGCCCCAGCATTTT. It yields the protein CASSQETTGNQPQHF.

Comments on this clone: The same CDR3 is also encoded by other DNA sequences in this sample. V gene TRBV7-2 combines with J gene TRBJ2-5; the match to TRBD2 covers 8 bases. In germline, CDR1 is SGHTA, CDR2 FQGNSA. Trimming at V came to 1 base and at J to 0 bases, leaving 1 base not matched to a gene. There are 15 residues in the CDR3. The CDR3, as DNA: TGTGCCAGCAGCTTAGGCGGGGGGTACCAAGAGACCCAGTACTTC. It specifies CASSLGGGYQETQYF.